Many counts were recorded for the clone carrying this TCR beta chain. Its antigen is unknown. The sample comes from a study of T cells in Graves' hyperthyroidism and ophthalmopathy. Study results and caveats: Ophthalmopathy cases were set apart from stable hyperthyroidism by a 13 V-J model. Blood also contained most expanded thyroid clonotypes above 0.001.

J gave up 9 bases and V 2 bases, and 1 base lay outside the gene matches. This CDR3 has 13 amino acids. Germline CDR1 is DFQATT and CDR2 is SNEGSKA (reference sequence). Ophthalmopathy patients had Clinical Activity Score at least 3, NOSPECS grade at least 4, duration under 3 months. Any patient presenting with uncontrolled infection, other autoimmune disease, pregnancy or lactation was left out. TCR beta CDR3 sequences were amplified from RNA transcripts. HTBI primers were the set used in a first-round RT-PCR of the TCR CDR3. TCRdb passed the multiplex PCR reads through MiXCR, listing each CDR3 protein once. The sample holds approximately 400,000 distinct CDR3 sequences, roughly 13% seen once.

The sample consisted of blood. The gene calls are TRBV20-1 and TRBJ1-6; 10 nucleotides line up with TRBD1. This TCR was recovered from a man aged 50-59 years with Graves' ophthalmopathy. In nucleotides, the CDR3 is TGCAGTGCTAGAAGGGACAGGGGTTCACCCCTCCACTTT. Translated: CSARRDRGSPLHF.